This TCR beta chain came from a study of identical twins. The CDR3 contains 12 residues. Trimming took 7 bases from V and 4 from J, leaving 10 bases between them. CDR1 MNHEY and CDR2 SVGEGT come from the germline V gene. MiXCR, applied by TCRdb to the 5' RACE reads, yields one record per CDR3 protein. This table has about 240,000 distinct CDR3 sequences, roughly a tenth appearing once. V usage is TRBV6-2 or TRBV6-3 and J usage is TRBJ1-1; no firm D call. The sequenced sample was memory T cells sorted from blood. This TCR derives from a man in his fifties in good health. The chain's CDR3 is CASKAGPTEAFF. As DNA, the CDR3 is TGTGCCAGCAAGGCAGGCCCCACTGAAGCTTTCTTT.